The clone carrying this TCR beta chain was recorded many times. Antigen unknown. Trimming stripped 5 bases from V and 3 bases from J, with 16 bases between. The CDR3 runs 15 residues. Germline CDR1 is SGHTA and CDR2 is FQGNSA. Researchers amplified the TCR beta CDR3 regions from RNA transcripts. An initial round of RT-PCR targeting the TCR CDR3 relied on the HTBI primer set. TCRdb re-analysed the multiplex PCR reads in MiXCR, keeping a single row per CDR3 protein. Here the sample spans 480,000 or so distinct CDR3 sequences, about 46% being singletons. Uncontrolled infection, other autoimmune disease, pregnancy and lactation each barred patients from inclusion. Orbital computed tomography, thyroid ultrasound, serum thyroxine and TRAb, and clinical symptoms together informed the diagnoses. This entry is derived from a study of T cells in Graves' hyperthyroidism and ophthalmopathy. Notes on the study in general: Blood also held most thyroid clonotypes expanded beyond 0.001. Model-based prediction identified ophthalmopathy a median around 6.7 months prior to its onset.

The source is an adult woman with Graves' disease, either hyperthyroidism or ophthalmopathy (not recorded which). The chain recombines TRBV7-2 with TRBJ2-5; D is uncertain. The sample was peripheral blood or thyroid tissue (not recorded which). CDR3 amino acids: CASSKVTRSEETQYF. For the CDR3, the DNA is TGTGCCAGCAGCAAAGTGACGCGGAGTGAAGAGACCCAGTACTTC. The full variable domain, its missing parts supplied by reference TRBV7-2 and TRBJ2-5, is GAGVSQSPSNKVTEKGKDVELRCDPISGHTALYWYRQSLGQGLEFLIYFQGNSAPDKSGLPSDRFSAERTGGSVSTLTIQRTQQEDSAVYLCASSKVTRSEETQYFGPGTRLLVL.